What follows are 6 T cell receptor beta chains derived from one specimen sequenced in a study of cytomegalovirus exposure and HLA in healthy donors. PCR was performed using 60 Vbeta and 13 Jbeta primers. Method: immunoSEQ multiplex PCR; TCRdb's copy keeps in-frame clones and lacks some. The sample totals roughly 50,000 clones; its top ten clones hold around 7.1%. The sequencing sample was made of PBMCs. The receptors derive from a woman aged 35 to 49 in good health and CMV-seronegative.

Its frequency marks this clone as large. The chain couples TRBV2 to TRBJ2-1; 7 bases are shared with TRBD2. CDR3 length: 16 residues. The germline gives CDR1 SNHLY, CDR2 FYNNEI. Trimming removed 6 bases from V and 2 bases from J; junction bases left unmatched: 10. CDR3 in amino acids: CASSRSGREPYNEQFF. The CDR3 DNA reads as TGTGCCAGCAGCCGTTCGGGGCGGGAGCCCTACAATGAGCAGTTCTTC.

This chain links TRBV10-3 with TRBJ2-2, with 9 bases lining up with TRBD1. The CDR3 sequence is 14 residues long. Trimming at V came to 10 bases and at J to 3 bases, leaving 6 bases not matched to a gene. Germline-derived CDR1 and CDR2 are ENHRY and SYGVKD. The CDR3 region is CATGTGTDTGELFF. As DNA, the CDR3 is TGTGCCACGGGGACAGGGACGGACACCGGGGAGCTGTTTTTT.

The DNA of the CDR3 is TGTGCCAGCAGCCAAGGGAATTCGGGACTAGCGGGAGGGCGGGATACGCAGTATTTT. Its translation: CASSQGNSGLAGGRDTQYF. This sequence joins TRBV4-2 and TRBJ2-3; TRBD2 agrees at 16 bases. CDR1 LGHNA and CDR2 YNFKEQ come from the germline V gene. This CDR3 comprises 19 residues. With 1 base clipped from V and 6 bases from J, the junction kept 10 bases outside the gene matches.

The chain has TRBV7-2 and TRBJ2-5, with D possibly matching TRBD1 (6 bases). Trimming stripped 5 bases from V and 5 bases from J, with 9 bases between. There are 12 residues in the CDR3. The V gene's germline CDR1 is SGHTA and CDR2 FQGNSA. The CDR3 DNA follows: TGTGCCAGCAGCCAGGGGTTGGAGACCCAGTACTTC. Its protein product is CASSQGLETQYF.

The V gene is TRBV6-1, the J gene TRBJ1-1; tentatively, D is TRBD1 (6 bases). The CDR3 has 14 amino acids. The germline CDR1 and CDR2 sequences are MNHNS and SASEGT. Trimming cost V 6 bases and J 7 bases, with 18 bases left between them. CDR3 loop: CASRTLQGGDEAFF. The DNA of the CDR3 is TGTGCCAGCAGAACCCTACAGGGAGGGGATGAAGCTTTCTTT.

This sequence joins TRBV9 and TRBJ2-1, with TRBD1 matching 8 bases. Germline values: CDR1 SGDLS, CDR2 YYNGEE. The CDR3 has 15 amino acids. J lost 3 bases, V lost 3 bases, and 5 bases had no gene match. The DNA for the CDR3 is TGTGCCAGCAGCGGCGACAGGGGACTCTACAATGAGCAGTTCTTC. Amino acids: CASSGDRGLYNEQFF.